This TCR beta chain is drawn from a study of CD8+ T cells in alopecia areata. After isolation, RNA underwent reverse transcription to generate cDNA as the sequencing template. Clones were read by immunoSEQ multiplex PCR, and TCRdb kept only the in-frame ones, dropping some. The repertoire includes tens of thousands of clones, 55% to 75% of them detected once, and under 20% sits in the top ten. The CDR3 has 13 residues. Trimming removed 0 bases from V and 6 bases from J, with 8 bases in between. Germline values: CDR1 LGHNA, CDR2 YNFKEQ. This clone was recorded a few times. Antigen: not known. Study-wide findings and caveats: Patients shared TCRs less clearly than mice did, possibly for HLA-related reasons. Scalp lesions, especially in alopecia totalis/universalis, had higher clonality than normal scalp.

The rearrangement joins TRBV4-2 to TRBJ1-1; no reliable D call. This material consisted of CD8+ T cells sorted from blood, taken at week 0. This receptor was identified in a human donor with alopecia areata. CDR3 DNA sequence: TGTGCCAGCAGCCAAGATCGCGGGCCTGAAGCTTTCTTT. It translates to CASSQDRGPEAFF.